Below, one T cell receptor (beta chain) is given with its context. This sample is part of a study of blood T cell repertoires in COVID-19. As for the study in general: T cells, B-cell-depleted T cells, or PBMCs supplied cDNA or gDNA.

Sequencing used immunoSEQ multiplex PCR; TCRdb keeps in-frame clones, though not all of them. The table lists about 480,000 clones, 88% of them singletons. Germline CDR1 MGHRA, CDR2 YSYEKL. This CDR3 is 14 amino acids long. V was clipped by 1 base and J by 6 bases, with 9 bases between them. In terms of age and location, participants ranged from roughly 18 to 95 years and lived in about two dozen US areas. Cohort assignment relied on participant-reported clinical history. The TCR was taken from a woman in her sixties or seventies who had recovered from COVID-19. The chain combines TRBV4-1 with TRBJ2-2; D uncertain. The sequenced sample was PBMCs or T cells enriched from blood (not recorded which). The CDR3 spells CASSQGSASGELFF. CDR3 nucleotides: TGCGCCAGCAGCCAAGGCAGCGCATCCGGGGAGCTGTTTTTT.